These 12 T cell receptor beta chains share one sample of origin, sequenced in a study of T cell responses to AZD1222 COVID-19 vaccine. Only in-frame clones appear in the TCRdb table, and some are missing; sequencing was by immunoSEQ multiplex PCR. The sample holds some 110,000 clones; roughly 80% are singletons and the top ten take around a tenth. Sequences were derived from peripheral blood, sampled on day 0 of AZD1222 vaccination. These receptors came from an adult in good health.

This clone was seen once. The V and J genes are TRBV5-6 and TRBJ1-3, with 12 nucleotides matching TRBD1. This CDR3 is 18 amino acids long. The germline gives CDR1 SGHDT, CDR2 YYEEEE. V was clipped by 2 bases and J by 1 base; unmatched bases: 7. As DNA, the CDR3 is TGTGCCAGCAGCTTCAGGGACAGGGGGCTGGTATCTGGAAACACCATATATTTT. Translated, it gives CASSFRDRGLVSGNTIYF. The complete variable domain, with remaining parts taken from reference TRBV5-6 and TRBJ1-3, reads DAGVTQSPTHLIKTRGQQVTLRCSPKSGHDTVSWYQQALGQGPQFIFQYYEEEERQRGNFPDRFSGHQFPNYSSELNVNALLLGDSALYLCASSFRDRGLVSGNTIYFGEGSWLTVV.

The chain couples TRBV5-1 to TRBJ2-3, with D possibly being TRBD1 (6 bases). In germline, CDR1 is SGHRS, CDR2 YFSETQ. This CDR3 is built from 16 residues. Trimming took 0 bases from V and 2 from J, leaving 13 bases between them. The CDR3 coding sequence is TGCGCCAGCAGCTTGGTTTCCAGGGGTGACACAGATACGCAGTATTTT. This gives the protein CASSLVSRGDTDTQYF. Drawing the rest from reference TRBV5-1 and TRBJ2-3, the complete variable domain is KAGVTQTPRYLIKTRGQQVTLSCSPISGHRSVSWYQQTPGQGLQFLFEYFSETQRNKGNFPGRFSGRQFSNSRSEMNVSTLELGDSALYLCASSLVSRGDTDTQYFGPGTRLTVL.

V usage is TRBV7-8 and J usage is TRBJ2-3, with a possible D match to TRBD2 (6 bases). Germline-derived CDR1 and CDR2 are SGHVS and FQNEAQ. This CDR3 region has 14 residues. V lost 3 bases, J lost 4 bases, and 11 bases lay in between. The CDR3 DNA is TGTGCCAGCAGCTTTCGGGGGAGGCCAGATACGCAGTATTTT. As protein: CASSFRGRPDTQYF. The whole variable domain, filled in from reference TRBV7-8 and TRBJ2-3, reads GAGVSQSPRYKVAKRGQDVALRCDPISGHVSLFWYQQALGQGPEFLTYFQNEAQLDKSGLPSDRFFAERPEGSVSTLKIQRTQQEDSAVYLCASSFRGRPDTQYFGPGTRLTVL.

This chain links TRBV6-1 with TRBJ2-4, with TRBD2 identical over 7 bases. Germline CDR1 is MNHNS and CDR2 is SASEGT. The V segment lost 1 base and the J segment 3 bases; nucleotides outside the gene matches: 0. The CDR3 has 14 amino acids. This chain's CDR3 is CASSEGGSKNIQYF. CDR3 nucleotides: TGTGCCAGCAGTGAAGGCGGGAGCAAAAACATTCAGTACTTC.

The rearrangement links TRBV6-5 to TRBJ1-4; the D is unclear. The CDR3 has 12 residues. Germline V gives CDR1 MNHEY, CDR2 SVGAGI. Trimming left V 5 bases short and J 7 bases short, with 8 bases between. CDR3 DNA sequence: TGTGCCAGCAGTACCAGGATTGAAAAACTGTTTTTT. Protein sequence: CASSTRIEKLFF.

The chain recombines TRBV5-1 with TRBJ2-5; 8 positions agree with TRBD2. The V gene's germline CDR1 is SGHRS and CDR2 YFSETQ. The V gene end was trimmed by 0 bases and the J gene end by 2 bases; junction bases not matched to a gene: 3. The CDR3 covers 15 residues. This CDR3 reads CASSLEGGRQETQYF. For the CDR3, the DNA is TGCGCCAGCAGCTTGGAAGGCGGGAGGCAAGAGACCCAGTACTTC. Supplemented by reference TRBV5-1 and TRBJ2-5, the full variable domain reads KAGVTQTPRYLIKTRGQQVTLSCSPISGHRSVSWYQQTPGQGLQFLFEYFSETQRNKGNFPGRFSGRQFSNSRSEMNVSTLELGDSALYLCASSLEGGRQETQYFGPGTRLLVL.

This rearrangement joins TRBV11-3 to TRBJ2-2, with D unresolved. The CDR3 sequence is 16 residues long. Looked up from germline, CDR1 is SGHNT and CDR2 is YENEEA. The V end lost 1 base, the J end lost 0 bases, and 9 bases lay between the germline ends. The CDR3 loop is CASSLVYSANTGELFF. The CDR3 bases are TGTGCCAGCAGCTTAGTTTACAGCGCGAACACCGGGGAGCTGTTTTTT.

V usage is TRBV7-2 and J usage is TRBJ2-7; 7 bases fit TRBD2. Germline V gene sequence: CDR1 SGHTA, CDR2 FQGNSA. This CDR3 is built from 16 residues. V dropped 4 bases and J dropped 7; count of bases not matched to a gene: 16. The CDR3 spells CASSSGGNRGLGEQYF. Written as DNA, the CDR3 is TGTGCCAGCAGCTCCGGGGGGAACCGCGGTCTGGGAGAGCAGTACTTC. The full variable domain, in which reference TRBV7-2 and TRBJ2-7 provide the parts outside the CDR3, is GAGVSQSPSNKVTEKGKDVELRCDPISGHTALYWYRQSLGQGLEFLIYFQGNSAPDKSGLPSDRFSAERTGGSVSTLTIQRTQQEDSAVYLCASSSGGNRGLGEQYFGPGTRLTVT.

The rearrangement uses TRBV5-6 and TRBJ2-6; TRBD1 is a possible D gene (5 bases). V was trimmed by 3 bases and J by 0 bases, leaving 10 bases between them. There are 16 residues in the CDR3. In germline, CDR1 is SGHDT, CDR2 YYEEEE. The CDR3 bases are TGTGCCAGCAGCTCAGGGTTCGGCTCTGGGGCCAACGTCCTGACTTTC. Its translation: CASSSGFGSGANVLTF.

This chain uses TRBV7-2 with TRBJ1-2; possibly TRBD1 for D (5 bases). Germline V gene data show CDR1 as SGHTA and CDR2 as FQGNSA. The CDR3 consists of 15 residues. Trimming took 1 base from V and 4 from J, leaving 13 bases between them. The CDR3: CASSLVPRGTYGYTF. CDR3 DNA: TGTGCCAGCAGCTTAGTGCCTAGGGGCACCTATGGCTACACCTTC.

In nucleotides, the CDR3 is TGTGCCAGCAGCTTGTTTGTTATGGCTAATGAAAAACTGTTTTTT. As protein: CASSLFVMANEKLFF. The chain recombines TRBV5-5 with TRBJ1-4; D remains unclear. CDR1 and CDR2 (germline): SGHKS, YYEKEE (reference sequence). CDR3 size: 15 residues. V lost 1 base and J lost 3, with 10 bases in between.

V usage is TRBV12-3 or TRBV12-4 and J usage is TRBJ1-1; D may be TRBD1 (5 bases). Trimming took 3 bases from V and 8 from J, leaving 10 bases between them. This CDR3 is built from 12 residues. CDR3 amino acids: CASSFAGGEAFF. In DNA, the CDR3 is TGTGCCAGCAGTTTCGCGGGGGGGGAAGCTTTCTTT.